One and the same sample provided the 31 T cell receptor beta chains below, sequenced in a study of T-cell reconstitution after alpha-beta-depleted transplantation in children. Researchers prepared the TCRbeta library using unique molecular identifiers, the study reports. TCRdb reanalysed the PCR reads using MiXCR and keeps one entry per CDR3 protein. Among around 530,000 distinct CDR3 sequences listed, over 25% were seen once. The source was PBMCs from the stem cell graft donor, collected from the stem cell graft. The receptors here all came from a human donor who donated a stem cell graft to a child with aplastic anemia.

The rearrangement links TRBV12-3 or TRBV12-4 to TRBJ2-1; TRBD2 matches 12 bases. This CDR3 region has 17 residues. The V and J ends lost 5 bases and 0 bases, in that order; junction bases with no gene match: 5. The DNA of the CDR3 is TGTGCCAGCAGTCTGGGGACTAGCGGGTACTCCTACAATGAGCAGTTCTTC. Translation: CASSLGTSGYSYNEQFF.

This clonotype was counted only a few times. CDR3 loop: CASSSRTSGYNEQFF. In nucleotides, the CDR3 is TGTGCCAGCAGTTCCCGGACTAGCGGTTACAATGAGCAGTTCTTC. The chain joins TRBV27 to TRBJ2-1; 10 nucleotides agree with TRBD2. The V segment lost 4 bases and the J segment 4 bases; nucleotides outside the gene matches: 4. Germline CDR1 MNHEY, CDR2 SMNVEV (reference sequence). The CDR3 totals 15 residues.

The chain couples TRBV28 to TRBJ2-5; D is perhaps TRBD1 (6 bases). The germline V and J ends were trimmed by 5 bases and 3 bases, with 13 bases remaining between them. Germline V gene sequence: CDR1 MDHEN, CDR2 SYDVKM. The CDR3 runs to 14 residues. Here the CDR3 reads CASSPLQGEETQYF. The CDR3 nucleotides read TGTGCCAGCAGTCCATTACAGGGAGAAGAGACCCAGTACTTC.

V gene TRBV11-1 combines with J gene TRBJ2-2, with a weak D call TRBD2 (6 bases). The V end was cut by 4 bases, the J end by 3 bases, with 30 bases between. CDR1 is SGHAT and CDR2 is FQDESV in the germline V gene (reference sequence). This CDR3 is 21 amino acids long. The CDR3 DNA reads TGTGCCAGCAGCTCAACGAACCCCACTATTAGCGGATCACAGTACACCGGGGAGCTGTTTTTT. As protein: CASSSTNPTISGSQYTGELFF.

The rearrangement uses TRBV11-2 and TRBJ2-3, with D perhaps being TRBD1 or TRBD2 (5 bases each). Germline loops: CDR1 SGHAT, CDR2 FQNNGV. CDR3 length equals 18 residues. V was pared by 5 bases and J by 1 base, with 22 bases between. For the CDR3, the DNA is TGTGCCAGCAGCCCACGGGGCGGGTTAGCTTCAGGCACAGATACGCAGTATTTT. This sequence encodes CASSPRGGLASGTDTQYF.

V and J are TRBV15 and TRBJ1-2, with 11 bases matching TRBD1. Germline loops: CDR1 LNHNV, CDR2 YYDKDF (reference sequence). Trimming cost V 3 bases and J 5 bases; bases outside gene matches: 5. The length of the CDR3 is 15 residues. CDR3 in DNA: TGTGCCACCAGCAGCCCGGACAGGGGGCTGTATGGCTACACCTTC. Its protein product is CATSSPDRGLYGYTF.

In the case of this clonotype: A much larger clone sits a single nucleotide away, making a read error possible. The V and J genes are TRBV24-1 and TRBJ2-3; 8 nucleotides line up with TRBD2. The germline gives CDR1 KGHDR, CDR2 SFDVKD. The CDR3 length is 16 residues. The CDR3 region has the DNA TGTGCCACCTGTGATTTGCGATTCGGGGGGGGCAATACGCAGTATTTT. Its protein is CATCDLRFGGGNTQYF.

This clonotype has only a few counts. CDR3 nucleotides: TGTGCCACCAGCAGGGAAGGACTAGCGGGAGCACAAAAGACCCAGTACTTC. It encodes CATSREGLAGAQKTQYF. V and J are TRBV15 and TRBJ2-5; 13 bases are a match to TRBD2. Per germline, CDR1 LNHNV and CDR2 YYDKDF (reference sequence). This CDR3 is built from 17 residues. J gave up 6 bases and V 3 bases, and 10 bases lay outside the gene matches.

The chain recombines TRBV7-8 with TRBJ1-1; no firm D call. The V end lost 7 bases, the J end lost 3 bases, and 9 bases lay between the germline ends. Per germline, CDR1 SGHVS and CDR2 FQNEAQ. The CDR3 runs to 12 residues. CDR3 DNA sequence: TGTGCCAGCACCAACTGGGACACTGAAGCTTTCTTT. Translating gives CASTNWDTEAFF.

This clonotype was counted only a few times. This rearrangement joins TRBV12-3 or TRBV12-4 to TRBJ1-2; TRBD1 matches at 7 bases. J gave up 4 bases and V 6 bases, and 14 bases lay outside the gene matches. CDR3 length equals 16 residues. CDR3 in amino acids: CASSQSLRDSFYGYTF. The CDR3 DNA reads TGTGCCAGCAGCCAAAGCCTCCGGGACAGTTTCTATGGCTACACCTTC.

This clonotype has just a few counts. CDR3 sequence (DNA): TGTGCCAGTAGTATGGTCAGGGGGTTGGCCGGGGAGCTGTTTTTT. Translating it yields CASSMVRGLAGELFF. The V and J genes are TRBV19 and TRBJ2-2; TRBD1 matches at 7 bases. The germline CDR1 and CDR2 sequences are LNHDA and SQIVND (reference sequence). The length of the CDR3 is 15 residues. Germline trimming cut 3 bases from V and 6 bases from J; bases unmatched to any gene: 7.

This clonotype was picked up a small number of times. The chain combines TRBV11-3 with TRBJ1-1; 10 bases are shared with TRBD1. With 7 bases clipped from V and 11 bases from J, the junction kept 7 bases outside the gene matches. The CDR3 length is 12 residues. Germline CDR1 SGHNT, CDR2 YENEEA. The CDR3 protein is CASIVTGGSAFF. CDR3 DNA sequence: TGTGCCAGCATCGTGACAGGGGGCTCGGCTTTCTTT. Based on the CDR3 plus reference TRBV11-3 and TRBJ1-1, the full variable domain is EAGVVQSPRYKIIEKKQPVAFWCNPISGHNTLYWYLQNLGQGPELLIRYENEEAVDDSQLPKDRFSAERLKGVDSTLKIQPAELGDSAVYLCASIVTGGSAFFGQGTRLTVV.

There are a few counts of this clonotype. The chain is built from TRBV5-1 and TRBJ2-5; D remains unclear. This CDR3 is built from 16 residues. With 5 bases removed from V and 3 bases from J, the gap between germline ends came to 20 bases. CDR1 SGHRS and CDR2 YFSETQ come from the germline V gene. CDR3 DNA: TGCGCCAGCAGTTGGGCAGGCCAAAGGGTGGAAGAGACCCAGTACTTC. Amino acids: CASSWAGQRVEETQYF.

This clonotype was seen repeatedly, ten times or more. The chain couples TRBV12-3 or TRBV12-4 to TRBJ1-5; D gene unclear. CDR3 length equals 13 residues. Trimming shortened V by 6 bases and J by 1 base, and 7 bases separated the two germline ends. CDR3 loop: CASSGLSNQPQHF. The CDR3 nucleotides are TGTGCCAGCAGCGGGCTGAGCAATCAGCCCCAGCATTTT.

The sample holds a few counts of this clonotype. This chain uses TRBV12-3 or TRBV12-4 with TRBJ2-2; D uncertain. Trimming shortened V by 3 bases and J by 2 bases, and 4 bases separated the two germline ends. This CDR3 is built from 13 residues. In DNA form, the CDR3 reads TGTGCCAGCAGTTTTATCAACACCGGGGAGCTGTTTTTT. Translation: CASSFINTGELFF.

This clonotype has only a few counts. The chain joins TRBV29-1 to TRBJ2-3; D is unresolved. V lost 3 bases and J lost 3, with 10 bases in between. CDR1 and CDR2 (germline): SQVTM, ANQGSEA. The length of the CDR3 is 13 residues. CDR3 coding DNA: TGCAGCGTTGACAACGGCCCAACAGATACGCAGTATTTT. Amino acids: CSVDNGPTDTQYF.

V gene TRBV7-2 combines with J gene TRBJ2-7, with D maybe TRBD1 (7 bases). The germline gives CDR1 SGHTA, CDR2 FQGNSA. Trimming removed 5 bases at V and 3 bases at J, with 14 bases between. The CDR3 sequence is 14 residues long. CDR3 region: CASSTRGDFYEQYV. CDR3 DNA: TGTGCCAGCAGCACCAGGGGGGACTTCTACGAGCAGTACGTC.

This clonotype appeared a few times. This chain joins TRBV28 and TRBJ2-3; 8 positions agree with TRBD2. Germline CDR1 MDHEN, CDR2 SYDVKM. The CDR3 loop spans 13 amino acids. The V and J ends lost 4 bases and 4 bases, in that order; junction bases with no gene match: 1. CDR3 protein: CASSSGGSDTQYF. The CDR3, as DNA: TGTGCCAGCAGTTCGGGGGGGTCAGATACGCAGTATTTT.

This chain connects TRBV6-2 or TRBV6-3 to TRBJ1-5; TRBD1 matches at 9 bases. With V trimmed by 7 bases and J by 8 bases, 12 bases remained unmatched. The germline CDR1 and CDR2 sequences are MNHEY and SVGEGT. This CDR3 contains 15 residues. CDR3 DNA sequence: TGTGCCAGCACCAACCCCGGGACAGGGAGGAAGCCCCAGCATTTT. The encoded protein is CASTNPGTGRKPQHF.

This clonotype was picked up a small number of times. V usage is TRBV6-2 or TRBV6-3 and J usage is TRBJ2-7; D is possibly TRBD1 (6 bases). This CDR3 region has 14 residues. CDR1 MNHEY and CDR2 SVGEGT come from the germline V gene. Trimming removed 5 bases from V and 2 bases from J, with 13 bases in between. This CDR3 reads CASSGSDSAYEQYF. In nucleotides, the CDR3 is TGTGCCAGCAGTGGGTCGGACAGCGCCTACGAGCAGTACTTC.

The chain uses TRBV29-1 and TRBJ1-2, with D possibly matching TRBD1 (5 bases). Germline loops: CDR1 SQVTM, CDR2 ANQGSEA. The CDR3 totals 13 residues. Trimming pared 6 bases from V and 7 bases from J, leaving 18 bases between. CDR3 protein: CSVAGSEGVGYTF. The CDR3 coding sequence is TGCAGCGTGGCGGGGTCAGAAGGGGTTGGCTACACCTTC.

The rearrangement uses TRBV27 and TRBJ2-1; the D gene could be TRBD1 or TRBD2 (6 bases each). V was shortened by 2 bases and J by 4 bases, with 12 bases between the two germline ends. The CDR3 has 15 residues. The germline V gene encodes CDR1 MNHEY and CDR2 SMNVEV (reference sequence). The DNA of the CDR3 is TGTGCCAGCAGTTTAGTCCTAGGGGGGTACAATGAGCAGTTCTTC. The encoded protein is CASSLVLGGYNEQFF.

This clonotype was observed a handful of times. This rearrangement joins TRBV20-1 to TRBJ2-1; D may be TRBD1 (6 bases). The germline V gene encodes CDR1 DFQATT and CDR2 SNEGSKA (reference sequence). The V gene lost 2 bases and the J gene lost 8 bases, with 10 bases spanning the gap. The CDR3 length is 12 residues. In nucleotides, the CDR3 is TGCAGTGCTAGAACAGGGTGGGATGAGCAGTTCTTC. Protein: CSARTGWDEQFF.

This clonotype has more than one count but fewer than ten. The chain uses TRBV12-3 or TRBV12-4 and TRBJ1-5, with D possibly being TRBD1 (6 bases). The CDR3 runs 14 residues. Deletions cut 5 bases from V and 7 bases from J, with 15 bases between. CDR3 nucleotides: TGTGCCAGCAGTATCGGGGGCGAGGGACAGCCCCAGCATTTT. Translated: CASSIGGEGQPQHF.

A few counts support this clonotype. The chain joins TRBV9 to TRBJ2-7, with D perhaps matching TRBD2 (7 bases). The CDR3 loop spans 16 amino acids. Trimming removed 4 bases from V and 7 bases from J, with 24 bases in between. Germline V gives CDR1 SGDLS, CDR2 YYNGEE. CDR3: CASSRLGRESRGEQYF. CDR3 bases: TGTGCCAGCAGCAGACTAGGGAGGGAATCGAGGGGGGAGCAGTACTTC.

This clonotype has more than one count but fewer than ten. CDR3 sequence: CASSIASGGRQPQHF. The CDR3 bases are TGTGCCAGTAGTATAGCTTCAGGGGGCAGGCAGCCCCAGCATTTT. This chain links TRBV19 with TRBJ1-5, with 8 bases lining up with TRBD1. The CDR3 spans 15 residues. In germline, CDR1 is LNHDA, CDR2 SQIVND (reference sequence). Trimming at V came to 1 base and at J to 7 bases, leaving 6 bases not matched to a gene.

The J gene is TRBJ1-5, the V gene TRBV6-5; 8 bases align to TRBD1. Trimming cost V 1 base and J 5 bases; bases outside gene matches: 10. CDR1 is MNHEY and CDR2 is SVGAGI in the germline V gene. The CDR3 extends over 17 amino acids. For the CDR3, the DNA is TGTGCCAGCAGTTACTTTACCAGACAGGGGAACTATCAGCCCCAGCATTTT. Translation: CASSYFTRQGNYQPQHF.

This clonotype was detected a few times. The J gene is TRBJ1-2, the V gene TRBV20-1, with a weak D call TRBD1 (5 bases). V dropped 3 bases and J dropped 1 base, with 18 bases sitting between them. The germline CDR1 and CDR2 sequences are DFQATT and SNEGSKA (reference sequence). The CDR3 covers 16 residues. As DNA, the CDR3 is TGCAGTGCTAGCAAGGCAGCGGGGCGGTATAACTATGGCTACACCTTC. It codes for CSASKAAGRYNYGYTF.

The chain employs TRBV20-1 and TRBJ2-7, with 8 bases matching TRBD2. J lost 6 bases, V lost 1 base, and 5 bases had no gene match. The CDR3 runs 13 residues. Germline V gives CDR1 DFQATT, CDR2 SNEGSKA (reference sequence). CDR3 DNA sequence: TGCAGTGCTAGAGCCGTTAGCGGGACCGAGCAGTACGTC. It is translated as CSARAVSGTEQYV.

This rearrangement joins TRBV6-2 or TRBV6-3 to TRBJ2-2; 7 bases are shared with TRBD1. CDR3 length: 14 amino acids. The J segment lost 4 bases and the V segment lost 9 bases, leaving 8 bases of the junction unmatched. Germline CDR1 MNHEY, CDR2 SVGEGT. The CDR3 is CASSGQSRTGELFF. The CDR3 DNA follows: TGTGCCAGTTCGGGACAGTCGCGCACCGGGGAGCTGTTTTTT.

The chain combines TRBV20-1 with TRBJ2-1; no clear D gene. Per germline, CDR1 DFQATT and CDR2 SNEGSKA (reference sequence). Trimming cost V 6 bases and J 4 bases, with 13 bases left between them. The CDR3 contains 13 residues. The DNA of the CDR3 is TGCAGTGCCCACAGACTGGGATACAATGAGCAGTTCTTC. Its translation: CSAHRLGYNEQFF.